This T cell receptor (beta chain) came from a study of identical twins. A single record per CDR3 protein comes from TCRdb applying MiXCR to the 5' RACE reads. The table has 1.5 million or so distinct CDR3 sequences, about 31% seen once. V lost 0 bases and J 0 bases, leaving 10 bases between the germline ends. The CDR3 extends over 15 amino acids. Germline CDR1 reads DFQATT; CDR2 reads SNEGSKA (reference sequence). Sequenced: cord blood. The chain recombines TRBV20-1 with TRBJ2-3, with D uncertain. The origin of this receptor is a newborn girl in good health. The CDR3 spells CSARDLAASTDTQYF. CDR3 DNA: TGCAGTGCTAGAGATCTCGCGGCAAGCACAGATACGCAGTATTTT.